A single sample is the source of the 26 T cell receptor beta chains below, sequenced in a study of cytomegalovirus exposure and HLA in healthy donors. Researchers ran the PCR with 60 Vbeta and 13 Jbeta primers. Only in-frame clones appear in the TCRdb table, and some are missing; sequencing was by immunoSEQ multiplex PCR. Of 95,000 to 150,000 clones listed, about three fifths were seen once; the top ten hold roughly 10%. Sequencing used PBMCs. Receptors were obtained from a man between 40 and 49 years old in good health and CMV-seropositive.

This clone was observed a few times. The genes are TRBV10-1 and TRBJ2-7; 8 bases fit TRBD1. Trimming at V came to 3 bases and at J to 1 base, leaving 5 bases not matched to a gene. The CDR3 has 15 amino acids. Germline lookup yields CDR1 WNHNN and CDR2 SYGVQD (reference sequence). The CDR3 DNA follows: TGCGCCAGCAGTGAAGGGACAGGAGCATCCTACGAGCAGTACTTC. Translation: CASSEGTGASYEQYF.

This chain uses TRBV14 with TRBJ2-4; unclear D gene. Trimming took off 3 bases at V and 8 bases at J, with 14 bases between the two ends. Germline CDR1 reads SGHDN; CDR2 reads FVKESK. The CDR3 consists of 14 residues. The CDR3 nucleotides are TGTGCCAGCAGCCACCGGTATATTGGAGACATTCAGTACTTC. It translates to CASSHRYIGDIQYF.

J is TRBJ2-1 and V is TRBV5-8, with TRBD1 identical over 8 bases. Trimming cost V 4 bases and J 12 bases; bases outside gene matches: 6. Per germline, CDR1 SGHTS and CDR2 YDEGEE. This CDR3 comprises 12 residues. CDR3 coding DNA: TGTGCCAGCAGCACCGGACAGGGTCGGCAGTTCTTC. Translating it yields CASSTGQGRQFF.

This clone is a singleton in its sample. The chain has TRBV5-1 and TRBJ2-3, with 13 bases aligning to TRBD2. With V trimmed by 3 bases and J by 2 bases, 6 bases remained unmatched. The CDR3 totals 17 residues. Germline loops: CDR1 SGHRS, CDR2 YFSETQ. CDR3 sequence (DNA): TGCGCCAGCAGCTCTCCCGGGACTAGCGGGGCCACAGATACGCAGTATTTT. Its translation is CASSSPGTSGATDTQYF.

This chain connects TRBV5-6 to TRBJ1-2; D gene ambiguous. V lost 5 bases to trimming and J lost 8 bases, with 10 bases between them. Germline values: CDR1 SGHDT, CDR2 YYEEEE. There are 11 residues in the CDR3. The CDR3 here is CASRRSEGYTF. The CDR3 DNA sequence: TGTGCCAGCAGGAGGTCGGAAGGCTACACCTTC.

The genes are TRBV25-1 and TRBJ2-1; D uncertain. Germline V gives CDR1 MGHDK, CDR2 SYGVNS. This CDR3 region has 15 residues. Trimming removed 3 bases from V and 7 bases from J, with 16 bases in between. The CDR3 coding sequence is TGTGCCAGCAGTGATCCAGACTGGAGTTTGAATGAGCAGTTCTTC. Its translation is CASSDPDWSLNEQFF.

This clone was seen a handful of times. This rearrangement joins TRBV4-1 to TRBJ2-2, with 7 bases fitting TRBD1. Losses at the gene ends were 3 bases for V and 14 bases for J; bases not matched to a gene: 18. In germline, CDR1 is MGHRA, CDR2 YSYEKL. The length of the CDR3 is 16 residues. The CDR3 bases are TGCGCCAGCAGCCACCCAGGGACAGTTGCGGGCCGAGCTCTGTTTTTT. Amino acid sequence: CASSHPGTVAGRALFF.

J is TRBJ2-3 and V is TRBV11-2, with D possibly TRBD2 on 6 matching bases. The length of the CDR3 is 12 residues. The V end was cut by 7 bases, the J end by 9 bases, with 14 bases between. Germline CDR1 and CDR2: SGHAT and FQNNGV. DNA of the CDR3: TGTGCCAGCATCCATCAGGCGGGGACGCAGTATTTT. Its translation is CASIHQAGTQYF.

This rearrangement joins TRBV2 to TRBJ2-1; unclear D gene. The CDR3 spans 15 residues. V shed 7 bases and J shed 7 bases, with 20 bases lying between them. The germline V gene has CDR1 SNHLY and CDR2 FYNNEI. The CDR3 is CASKIVPNEANEQFF. The CDR3 nucleotides read TGTGCCAGCAAGATCGTACCAAACGAGGCTAATGAGCAGTTCTTC.

There are a few counts of this clone. The J gene is TRBJ1-1, the V gene TRBV6-6; the D gene is possibly TRBD1 (5 bases). The CDR3 contains 15 residues. Trimming stripped 5 bases from V and 1 base from J, with 14 bases between. Germline V gives CDR1 MNHNY, CDR2 SVGAGI (reference sequence). CDR3 region: CASSDTDRRNTEAFF. In nucleotides, the CDR3 is TGTGCCAGCAGTGACACCGACAGAAGGAACACTGAAGCTTTCTTT.

As regards this clone: Other DNA sequences of this sample code for an identical CDR3. This chain joins TRBV30 and TRBJ2-7; 10 bases match TRBD2. Germline CDR1 GTSNPN, CDR2 SVGIG (reference sequence). With V trimmed by 2 bases and J by 0 bases, 4 bases remained unmatched. The CDR3 contains 15 residues. CDR3 nucleotides: TGTGCCTGGAGTAGAGCGGGAGGGTTCTCCTACGAGCAGTACTTC. This sequence encodes CAWSRAGGFSYEQYF.

CDR3 loop: CASSANPKYNEQFF. The CDR3 bases are TGCGCCAGCAGCGCGAATCCAAAGTACAATGAGCAGTTCTTC. V is TRBV4-3 and J is TRBJ2-1; D remains ambiguous. V was pared by 5 bases and J by 4 bases, with 12 bases between. CDR3 length equals 14 residues. The germline gives CDR1 LGHNA, CDR2 YSLEER.

V usage is TRBV7-3 and J usage is TRBJ2-5, with a weak D call TRBD1 (5 bases). Germline CDR1 SGHTA, CDR2 FQGTGA. The CDR3 consists of 15 residues. V lost 2 bases and J 2 bases, leaving 12 bases between the germline ends. The CDR3 protein is CASSLFGGAQETQYF. The CDR3 coding sequence is TGTGCCAGCAGCTTATTCGGTGGGGCTCAAGAGACCCAGTACTTC. The full variable domain, with the rest looked up from reference TRBV7-3 and TRBJ2-5, is GAGVSQTPSNKVTEKGKYVELRCDPISGHTALYWYRQSLGQGPEFLIYFQGTGAADDSGLPNDRFFAVRPEGSVSTLKIQRTERGDSAVYLCASSLFGGAQETQYFGPGTRLLVL.

The chain links TRBV27 to TRBJ1-5; TRBD1 agrees at 7 bases. The germline V gene has CDR1 MNHEY and CDR2 SMNVEV (reference sequence). V shed 5 bases, J shed 6 bases, and the junction held 10 bases outside the gene matches. This CDR3 comprises 15 residues. The CDR3 nucleotides read TGTGCCAGCAGTCTCGCGGGAGGGGGCTTTCAGCCCCAGCATTTT. Its translation is CASSLAGGGFQPQHF.

J is TRBJ2-2 and V is TRBV7-2; TRBD2 matches at 7 bases. Germline V gives CDR1 SGHTA, CDR2 FQGNSA. The CDR3 loop spans 17 amino acids. Trimming cost V 1 base and J 7 bases; bases outside gene matches: 12. The DNA of the CDR3 is TGTGCCAGCAGCTTAGTAGCGTCCGGGGGGTTCGGCGGGGAGCTGTTTTTT. It encodes CASSLVASGGFGGELFF.

This chain uses TRBV6-5 with TRBJ1-2, with 9 bases identical to TRBD1. The CDR3 runs 16 residues. After removal of 4 bases from V and 3 bases from J, the junction contained 9 bases not matched to a gene. The germline gives CDR1 MNHEY, CDR2 SVGAGI. CDR3 loop: CASSSQRTGEYYGYTF. The CDR3, as DNA: TGTGCCAGCAGTTCACAACGGACAGGGGAATACTATGGCTACACCTTC.

This clone occurred a few times. The chain carries TRBV5-1 and TRBJ1-1, with D maybe TRBD1 (5 bases). Germline V gene lookup returns CDR1 SGHRS and CDR2 YFSETQ. This CDR3 contains 14 residues. Trimming cost V 5 bases and J 1 base, with 12 bases left between them. The CDR3 loop is CASRFQGTNTEAFF. The CDR3 nucleotides are TGCGCCAGCAGGTTCCAGGGTACGAACACTGAAGCTTTCTTT.

The rearrangement joins TRBV5-1 to TRBJ2-3; 15 bases fit TRBD2. Germline assignment: CDR1 SGHRS and CDR2 YFSETQ. V dropped 4 bases and J dropped 4; count of bases not matched to a gene: 4. CDR3 size: 16 residues. The CDR3 reads CASSGGLAGGPDTQYF. The DNA for the CDR3 is TGCGCCAGCAGCGGGGGACTAGCGGGGGGCCCAGATACGCAGTATTTT.

The chain employs TRBV2 and TRBJ2-7; weak D call: TRBD2 (6 bases). The CDR3 is 13 residues long. The ends were cut back, 7 bases at V and 1 base at J, with 11 bases in the middle. Germline assignment: CDR1 SNHLY and CDR2 FYNNEI. The CDR3 protein is CASIGGTSYEQYF. The CDR3 DNA reads TGTGCCAGCATCGGGGGTACTTCCTACGAGCAGTACTTC.

J is TRBJ2-7 and V is TRBV6-1; 10 bases line up with TRBD2. J gave up 4 bases and V 6 bases, and 6 bases lay outside the gene matches. Germline CDR1 is MNHNS and CDR2 is SASEGT. The CDR3 consists of 14 residues. CDR3 region: CASRGLAGVYEQYF. The CDR3 bases are TGTGCCAGCAGGGGGCTAGCGGGAGTATACGAGCAGTACTTC.

The V gene is TRBV6-1, the J gene TRBJ1-3, with D tentatively TRBD1 (6 bases). The CDR3 extends over 16 amino acids. V was clipped by 6 bases and J by 4 bases, with 19 bases between them. The germline CDR1 and CDR2 sequences are MNHNS and SASEGT. As DNA, the CDR3 is TGTGCCAGCAGAGAATCCGGGACATCCGCGGGAAACACCATATATTTT. Its protein product is CASRESGTSAGNTIYF.

The chain employs TRBV29-1 and TRBJ1-3, with 7 bases fitting TRBD1. The CDR3 consists of 14 residues. Germline loops: CDR1 SQVTM, CDR2 ANQGSEA. The V gene end was trimmed by 5 bases and the J gene end by 4 bases; junction bases not matched to a gene: 8. The CDR3 DNA follows: TGCAGCGTTCTAGACAGGGAGAGGGGAAACACCATATATTTT. Protein sequence: CSVLDRERGNTIYF.

V and J are TRBV7-9 and TRBJ2-5, with 7 bases identical to TRBD2. J lost 2 bases, V lost 5 bases, and 2 bases had no gene match. CDR1 is SEHNR and CDR2 is FQNEAQ in the germline V gene (reference sequence). The CDR3 has 13 amino acids. CDR3 region: CASSMGGQETQYF. The CDR3 DNA sequence: TGTGCCAGCAGCATGGGGGGGCAAGAGACCCAGTACTTC.

V gene TRBV4-1 combines with J gene TRBJ2-3; 9 bases map to TRBD2. V was pared by 4 bases and J by 2 bases, with 7 bases of the junction left unmatched. Germline CDR1 reads MGHRA; CDR2 reads YSYEKL. The CDR3 sequence is 16 residues long. The CDR3: CASSPRLAATTDTQYF. CDR3 DNA sequence: TGCGCCAGCAGCCCGCGACTAGCGGCGACCACAGATACGCAGTATTTT.

About this clone: At one of its ends the junction is not consistent with the germline gene, which may arise from a read error. The chain combines TRBV7-2 with TRBJ2-5; TRBD1 matches at 9 bases. This CDR3 is 17 amino acids long. Germline V gene data show CDR1 as SGHTA and CDR2 as FQGNSA. The CDR3 coding sequence is TGTGCCAGCAGCCTAGCCCCGGGACAGGGAAGTCAAGAGACCCAGTACTTC. Its protein product is CASSLAPGQGSQETQYF.

The chain links TRBV9 to TRBJ2-1; 11 bases align to TRBD2. The germline CDR1 and CDR2 sequences are SGDLS and YYNGEE. The CDR3 totals 17 residues. V was pared by 4 bases and J by 2 bases, with 8 bases of the junction left unmatched. CDR3 loop: CASSPRGTSGPYNEQFF. The CDR3 DNA sequence: TGTGCCAGCAGCCCCCGGGGGACTAGCGGACCCTACAATGAGCAGTTCTTC.